The subject of this entry is one T cell receptor (beta chain). Unmatched junction bases numbered 9, after V lost 10 bases and J lost 2 bases. CDR1 SGDLS and CDR2 YYNGEE come from the germline V gene. The CDR3 is made up of 13 amino acids. The data belong to a study of OX40 agonist ivuxolimab in advanced cancers. This table comes from immunoSEQ multiplex PCR, and its TCRdb copy is limited to in-frame clones, with some not included. The sample lists 55,000 to 65,000 clones, more than 85% occurring once. This chain connects TRBV9 to TRBJ2-7, with TRBD1 matching 7 bases. The TCR originated in an adult with an advanced solid tumor such as melanoma, head and neck, liver or kidney cancer. The sample here was CD4+ or CD8+ T cells sorted from blood, taken in a trial of the OX40 agonist ivuxolimab. CDR3 coding DNA: TGTGCCCCTAAACGACAGGGAGCCTACGAGCAGTACTTC. This sequence encodes CAPKRQGAYEQYF.